Below, 13 T cell receptor beta chains from the same sample are listed, as sequenced in a study of T cells after yellow fever vaccination. TCRdb ran MiXCR on the 5' RACE reads and lists one entry per CDR3 protein. The sample lists 28,000 or so distinct CDR3 sequences, 3.5% to 5% occurring once. This specimen was CD8+ T cells sorted from PBMCs, taken 5 days after the yellow fever booster vaccination. Receptors originate from a young man who received the YFV17D yellow fever vaccine.

This clonotype has only a few counts. The chain links TRBV20-1 to TRBJ2-3; 7 bases agree with TRBD2. Germline values: CDR1 DFQATT, CDR2 SNEGSKA (reference sequence). J was trimmed by 1 base and V by 6 bases; bases with no gene match: 16. This CDR3 has 17 amino acids. CDR3 DNA: TGCAGTGCCCTCCCGGGTCCCGGGGGGTTGGGCACAGATACGCAGTATTTT. Translation gives CSALPGPGGLGTDTQYF.

This clonotype appeared a few times. The chain links TRBV27 to TRBJ2-7; 11 nucleotides align to TRBD2. This CDR3 spans 16 amino acids. The V gene's germline CDR1 is MNHEY and CDR2 SMNVEV (reference sequence). J lost 3 bases, V lost 3 bases, and 7 bases had no gene match. DNA of the CDR3: TGTGCCAGCAGTTTGGCTAGCGGGAGGATAAACTACGAGCAGTACTTC. Its translation is CASSLASGRINYEQYF.

This clonotype was counted ten times or more. V usage is TRBV5-5 and J usage is TRBJ2-2, with D perhaps given as TRBD1 or TRBD2 (5 bases each). Germline-derived CDR1 and CDR2 are SGHKS and YYEKEE (reference sequence). This CDR3 is built from 16 residues. V was clipped by 1 base and J by 0 bases, with 10 bases between them. CDR3: CASSLLQGANTGELFF. CDR3 nucleotides: TGTGCCAGCAGCTTGTTGCAGGGAGCGAACACCGGGGAGCTGTTTTTT.

This clonotype appeared many times. The genes are TRBV5-1 and TRBJ2-7; the D is unclear. Germline V lookup: CDR1 SGHRS, CDR2 YFSETQ. The CDR3 contains 13 residues. Trimming left V 0 bases short and J 6 bases short, with 10 bases between. The CDR3 loop is CASSLVPLGEQYF. The CDR3 DNA is TGCGCCAGCAGCTTGGTGCCCCTCGGCGAGCAGTACTTC.

This clonotype occurred many times. V usage is TRBV18 and J usage is TRBJ2-1, with unresolved D. Between the trimmed V and J ends, which lost 0 bases and 5 bases, there was a span of 8 bases. The CDR3 spans 14 residues. Germline V lookup: CDR1 KGHSH, CDR2 LQKENI. CDR3 in DNA: TGTGCCAGCTCACCACCGCCCGGAAACAATGAGCAGTTCTTC. This encodes CASSPPPGNNEQFF.

This clonotype showed up many times. The chain employs TRBV27 and TRBJ2-6; D call uncertain. This CDR3 has 16 amino acids. Trimming stripped 5 bases from V and 2 bases from J, with 13 bases between. Germline assignment: CDR1 MNHEY and CDR2 SMNVEV (reference sequence). This CDR3 reads CASSNPTSPGANVLTF. The CDR3 region has the DNA TGTGCCAGCAGTAACCCGACCTCCCCTGGGGCCAACGTCCTGACTTTC.

Concerning this clonotype: One base away lies a much larger clone, so this may be a sequencing read error. The chain carries TRBV29-1 and TRBJ2-7; unclear D gene. V was trimmed by 2 bases and J by 3 bases, leaving 8 bases between them. The CDR3 is 12 amino acids. Germline loops: CDR1 SQVTM, CDR2 ANQGSEA. The CDR3 region has the DNA TGCAGCGTTGAAAAGGGCCTCTACGAGCAGTACTTC. Translated, it gives CSVEKGLYEQYF.

This clonotype has at least ten counts. This chain uses TRBV20-1 with TRBJ2-1, with D possibly being TRBD2 (6 bases). Between the trimmed V and J ends, which lost 5 bases and 9 bases, there was a span of 20 bases. This CDR3 region has 14 residues. CDR1 DFQATT and CDR2 SNEGSKA come from the germline V gene (reference sequence). CDR3 sequence reads: CSAAPGVSSSEQFF. The CDR3 nucleotides are TGCAGTGCTGCCCCGGGGGTCTCTAGCAGTGAGCAGTTCTTC.

The sample holds many counts of this clonotype. This rearrangement joins TRBV18 to TRBJ1-1; a possible D gene is TRBD1 (5 bases). From germline, CDR1 is KGHSH and CDR2 LQKENI. Between the trimmed V and J ends, which lost 5 bases and 1 base, there was a span of 14 bases. This CDR3 spans 15 amino acids. The DNA of the CDR3 is TGTGCCAGCTCAGCCACGACAGCGGGGAACACTGAAGCTTTCTTT. This translates into CASSATTAGNTEAFF.

This clonotype was seen at least ten times. The V and J genes are TRBV6-1 and TRBJ1-2; TRBD1 matches at 7 bases. V lost 8 bases to trimming and J lost 6 bases; unmatched junction nucleotides: 12. This CDR3 has 14 amino acids. Germline CDR1 and CDR2: MNHNS and SASEGT. CDR3 protein: CASSFATGPDGYTF. CDR3 in DNA: TGTGCCAGCTCGTTCGCGACAGGGCCGGATGGCTACACCTTC.

This clonotype was recorded many times. Written as DNA, the CDR3 is TGTGCCAGCAGCGAAGAAGACCACGGGGAGCTGTTTTTT. The encoded protein is CASSEEDHGELFF. The chain joins TRBV9 to TRBJ2-2; D not resolved. In germline, CDR1 is SGDLS, CDR2 YYNGEE. This CDR3 has 13 residues. Trimming stripped 3 bases from V and 7 bases from J, with 10 bases between.

The sample holds many counts of this clonotype. The chain recombines TRBV6-2 or TRBV6-3 with TRBJ2-1; TRBD1 is a possible D gene (5 bases). Between the trimmed V and J ends, which lost 6 bases and 2 bases, there was a span of 17 bases. Germline assignment: CDR1 MNHEY and CDR2 SVGEGT. CDR3 length equals 16 residues. The CDR3 loop is CASSPSVDKAYNEQFF. The CDR3 nucleotides are TGTGCCAGCAGCCCTTCAGTGGACAAAGCCTACAATGAGCAGTTCTTC.

This clonotype came up many times. The rearrangement links TRBV6-5 to TRBJ2-7; D is possibly TRBD1 (5 bases). Germline lookup yields CDR1 MNHEY and CDR2 SVGAGI. There are 14 residues in the CDR3. The germline V and J ends were trimmed by 2 bases and 2 bases, with 10 bases remaining between them. The CDR3 protein is CASSYQEDTYEQYF. Here the CDR3 DNA reads TGTGCCAGCAGTTACCAAGAGGACACCTACGAGCAGTACTTC.